The rows below give T cell receptor beta chains drawn from one sample of a study of T cell repertoires in cytomegalovirus infection. TCRdb re-analysed the reads in MiXCR, keeping a single row per CDR3 protein. The table lists 150,000 to 160,000 distinct CDR3 sequences, around a quarter of them singletons. Sample: PBMCs. Every receptor here comes from a human donor in good health (CMV status not recorded). Some clones in this sample may be carry-over from other donors' samples. Both conserved end residues are part of each CDR3. Each record gives: clone size, V gene, CDR3 length, CDR3 protein. Not every row has a clone size; where given, it reads once, few, many or a size class.

>NA|TRBV7-6|16
CASSFSGRALGETQYF
>few|TRBV28|12
CASSGDVDTQYF
>few|TRBV12-3/TRBV12-4|12
CASSLQGIDYTF
>NA|TRBV20-1|14
CSAIAGGVGETQYF
>NA|TRBV19|15
CASSITGEQSNEQFF
>few|TRBV28|16
CASGTGGPRTNEKLFF
>few|TRBV20-1|15
CSARDRNRGQETQYF
>few|TRBV19|14
CASSLRQYTGELFF
>many|TRBV5-4|12
CASSSPSGELFF
>many|TRBV7-9|16
CASSFGSVGDTDTQYF
>NA|TRBV19|15
CASIRTGRANYGYTF
>few|TRBV28|12
CASSSKPGELFF
>many|TRBV7-9|14
CASSLRTENTEAFF
>few|TRBV5-5|14
CASSTGRGNTEAFF
>many|TRBV7-2|14
CASSLVWTVYGYTF
>few|TRBV28|17
CASRGTSGGMSSYEQYF
>NA|TRBV10-2|14
CASSESTWGYEQYF
>few|TRBV6-5|17
CASSYSWAGGETSTQYF
>many|TRBV7-8|16
CASSPQGTSGTDTQYF
>NA|TRBV2|13
CASRGQGRKPQHF
>many|TRBV28|15
CASSSERGGRETQYF
>few|TRBV6-2/TRBV6-3|16
CASSVLAGVTYNEQFF
>NA|TRBV7-4|13
CASSRDSTEKLFF
>many|TRBV28|12
CASSFADYEQYF
>few|TRBV6-5|11
CASSSRTEAFF
>many|TRBV7-2|17
CASSLGSGSGSKNIQYF
>many|TRBV7-2|19
CASSPGVGASGSITGELFF
>many|TRBV7-9|12
CASRSDTPEAFF